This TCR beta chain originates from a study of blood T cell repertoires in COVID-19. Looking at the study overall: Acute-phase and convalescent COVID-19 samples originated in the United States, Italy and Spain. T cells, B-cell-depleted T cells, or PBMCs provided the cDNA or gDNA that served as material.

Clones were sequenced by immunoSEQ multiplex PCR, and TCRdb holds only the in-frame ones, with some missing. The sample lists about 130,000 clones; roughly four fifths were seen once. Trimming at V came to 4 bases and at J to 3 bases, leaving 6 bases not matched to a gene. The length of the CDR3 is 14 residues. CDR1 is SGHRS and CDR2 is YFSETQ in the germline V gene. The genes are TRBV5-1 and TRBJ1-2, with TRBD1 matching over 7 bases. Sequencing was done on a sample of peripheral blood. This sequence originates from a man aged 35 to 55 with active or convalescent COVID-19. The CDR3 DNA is TGCGCCAGCAGCATCGGACAGGCAGACTATGGCTACACCTTC. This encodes CASSIGQADYGYTF.